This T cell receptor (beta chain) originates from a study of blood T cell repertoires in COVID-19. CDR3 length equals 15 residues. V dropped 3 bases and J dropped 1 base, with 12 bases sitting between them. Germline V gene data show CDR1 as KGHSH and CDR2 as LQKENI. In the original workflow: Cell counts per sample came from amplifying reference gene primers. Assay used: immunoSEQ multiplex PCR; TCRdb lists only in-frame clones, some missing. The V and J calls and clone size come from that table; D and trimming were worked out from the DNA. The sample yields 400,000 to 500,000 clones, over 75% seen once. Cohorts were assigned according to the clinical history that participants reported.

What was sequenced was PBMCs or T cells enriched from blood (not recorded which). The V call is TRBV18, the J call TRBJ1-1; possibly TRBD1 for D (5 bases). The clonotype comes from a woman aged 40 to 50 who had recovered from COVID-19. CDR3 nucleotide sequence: TGTGCCAGCTCACCGGGGTTGGGGGGGAACACTGAAGCTTTCTTT. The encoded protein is CASSPGLGGNTEAFF. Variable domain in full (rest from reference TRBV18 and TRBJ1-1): NAGVMQNPRHLVRRRGQEARLRCSPMKGHSHVYWYRQLPEEGLKFMVYLQKENIIDESGMPKERFSAEFPKEGPSILRIQQVVRGDSAAYFCASSPGLGGNTEAFFGQGTRLTVV.